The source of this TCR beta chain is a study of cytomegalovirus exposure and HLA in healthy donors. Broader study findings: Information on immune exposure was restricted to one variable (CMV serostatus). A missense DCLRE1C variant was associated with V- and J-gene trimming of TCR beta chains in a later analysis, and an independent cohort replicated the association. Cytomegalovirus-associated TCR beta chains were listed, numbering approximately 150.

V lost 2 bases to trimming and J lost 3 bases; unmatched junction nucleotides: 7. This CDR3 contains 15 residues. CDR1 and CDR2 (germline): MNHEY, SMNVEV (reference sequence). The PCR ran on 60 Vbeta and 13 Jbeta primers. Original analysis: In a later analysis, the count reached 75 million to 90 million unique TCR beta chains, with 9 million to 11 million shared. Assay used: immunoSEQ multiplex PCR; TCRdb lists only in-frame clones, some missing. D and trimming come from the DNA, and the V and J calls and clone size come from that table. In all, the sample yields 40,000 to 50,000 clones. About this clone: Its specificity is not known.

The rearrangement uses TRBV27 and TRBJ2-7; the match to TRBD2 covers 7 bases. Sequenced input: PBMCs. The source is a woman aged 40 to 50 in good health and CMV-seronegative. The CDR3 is CASSLEFPSGYEQYF. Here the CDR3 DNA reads TGTGCCAGCAGTTTAGAGTTCCCTAGCGGCTACGAGCAGTACTTC.